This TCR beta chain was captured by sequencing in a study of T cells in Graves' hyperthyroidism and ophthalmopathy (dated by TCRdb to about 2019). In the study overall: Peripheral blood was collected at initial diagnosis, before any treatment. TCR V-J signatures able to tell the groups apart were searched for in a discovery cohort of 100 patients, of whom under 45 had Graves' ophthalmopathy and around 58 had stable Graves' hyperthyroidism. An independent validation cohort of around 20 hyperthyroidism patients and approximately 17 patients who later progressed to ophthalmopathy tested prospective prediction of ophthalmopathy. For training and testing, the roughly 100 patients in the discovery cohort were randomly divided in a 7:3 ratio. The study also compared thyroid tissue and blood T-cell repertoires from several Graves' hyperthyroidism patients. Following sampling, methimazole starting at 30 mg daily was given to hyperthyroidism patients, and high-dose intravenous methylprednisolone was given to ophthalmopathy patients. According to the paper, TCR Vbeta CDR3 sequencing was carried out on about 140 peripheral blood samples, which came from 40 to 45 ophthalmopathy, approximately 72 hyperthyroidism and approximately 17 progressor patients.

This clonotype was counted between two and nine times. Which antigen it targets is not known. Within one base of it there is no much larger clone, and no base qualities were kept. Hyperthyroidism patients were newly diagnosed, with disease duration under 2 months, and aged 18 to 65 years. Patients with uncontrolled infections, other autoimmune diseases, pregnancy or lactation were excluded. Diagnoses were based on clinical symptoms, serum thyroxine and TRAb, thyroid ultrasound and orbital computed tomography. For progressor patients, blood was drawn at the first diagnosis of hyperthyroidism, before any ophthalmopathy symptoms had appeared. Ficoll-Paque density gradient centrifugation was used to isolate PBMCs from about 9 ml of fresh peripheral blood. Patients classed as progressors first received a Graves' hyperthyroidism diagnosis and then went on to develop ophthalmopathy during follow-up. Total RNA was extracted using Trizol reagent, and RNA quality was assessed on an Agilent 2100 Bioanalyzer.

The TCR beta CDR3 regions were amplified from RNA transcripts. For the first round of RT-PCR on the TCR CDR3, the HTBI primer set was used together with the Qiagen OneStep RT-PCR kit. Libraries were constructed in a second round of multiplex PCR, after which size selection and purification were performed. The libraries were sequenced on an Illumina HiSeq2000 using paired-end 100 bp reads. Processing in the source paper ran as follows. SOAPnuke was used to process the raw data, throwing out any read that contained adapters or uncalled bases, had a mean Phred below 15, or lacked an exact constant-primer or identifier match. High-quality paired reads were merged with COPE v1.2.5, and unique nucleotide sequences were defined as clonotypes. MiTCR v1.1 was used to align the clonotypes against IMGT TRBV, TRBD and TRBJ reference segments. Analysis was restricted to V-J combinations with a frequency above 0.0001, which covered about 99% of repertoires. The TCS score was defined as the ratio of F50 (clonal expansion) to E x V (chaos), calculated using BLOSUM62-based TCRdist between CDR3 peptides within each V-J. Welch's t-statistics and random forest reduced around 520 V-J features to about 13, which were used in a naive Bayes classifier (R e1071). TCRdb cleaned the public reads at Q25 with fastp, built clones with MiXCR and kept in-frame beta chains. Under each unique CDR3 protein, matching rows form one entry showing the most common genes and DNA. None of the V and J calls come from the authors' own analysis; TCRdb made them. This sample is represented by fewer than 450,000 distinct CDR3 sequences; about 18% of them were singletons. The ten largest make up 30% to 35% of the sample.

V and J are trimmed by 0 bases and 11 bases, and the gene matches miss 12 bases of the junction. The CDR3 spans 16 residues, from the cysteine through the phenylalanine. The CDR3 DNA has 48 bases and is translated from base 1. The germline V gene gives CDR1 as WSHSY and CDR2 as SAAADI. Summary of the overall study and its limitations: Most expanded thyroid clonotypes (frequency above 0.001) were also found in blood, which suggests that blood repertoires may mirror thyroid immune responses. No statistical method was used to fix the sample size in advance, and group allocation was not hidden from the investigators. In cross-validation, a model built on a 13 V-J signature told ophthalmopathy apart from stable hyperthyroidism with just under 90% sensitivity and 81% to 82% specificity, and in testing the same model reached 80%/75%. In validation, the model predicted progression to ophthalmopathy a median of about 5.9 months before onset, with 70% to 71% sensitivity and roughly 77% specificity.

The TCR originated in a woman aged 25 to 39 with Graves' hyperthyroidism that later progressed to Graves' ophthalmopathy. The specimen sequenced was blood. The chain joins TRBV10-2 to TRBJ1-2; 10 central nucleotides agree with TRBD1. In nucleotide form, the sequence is TGCGCCAGCAGTGAGTCTGAACCGGGACAGGGGCAAGGATACACCTTC. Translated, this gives CASSESEPGQGQGYTF.